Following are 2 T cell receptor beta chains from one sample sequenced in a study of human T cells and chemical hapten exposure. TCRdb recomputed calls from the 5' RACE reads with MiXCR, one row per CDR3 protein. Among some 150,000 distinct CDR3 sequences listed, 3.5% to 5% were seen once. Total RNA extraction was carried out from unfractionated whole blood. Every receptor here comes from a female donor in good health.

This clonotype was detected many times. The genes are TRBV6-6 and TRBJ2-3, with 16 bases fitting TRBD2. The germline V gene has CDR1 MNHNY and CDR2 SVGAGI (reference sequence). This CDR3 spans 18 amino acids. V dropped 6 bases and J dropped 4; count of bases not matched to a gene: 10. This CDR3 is CASSKGTSGGAAPDTQYF. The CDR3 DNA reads TGTGCCAGCAGCAAGGGGACTAGCGGGGGGGCCGCCCCAGATACGCAGTATTTT.

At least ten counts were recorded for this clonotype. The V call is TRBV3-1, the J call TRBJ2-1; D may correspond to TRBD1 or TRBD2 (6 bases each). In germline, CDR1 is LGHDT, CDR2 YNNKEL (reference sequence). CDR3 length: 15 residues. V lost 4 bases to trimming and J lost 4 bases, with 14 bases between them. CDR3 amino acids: CASSPEGGGYNEQFF. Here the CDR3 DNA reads TGTGCCAGCAGCCCAGAGGGGGGTGGGTACAATGAGCAGTTCTTC.